This section outlines one TCR beta chain sequence together with its context. No antigen is known for it. A read error may explain this, as a much larger clone is one base away. This entry is derived from a study of tumor-infiltrating lymphocytes in primary liver carcinoma (dated 2017 in TCRdb). General notes on the study: Between November 2015 and 2016, roughly five patients in China with histopathologically diagnosed primary liver carcinoma had surgical resection. The five patients, three men and two women aged 30 to 69 years, had hepatocellular carcinoma (four) or combined HCC and intrahepatic cholangiocarcinoma (one). The five patients had tumors of stage T1-T3 N0M0, with maximum diameters ranging from 4.2 to 10 cm. Each sample produced about 3.5 to 8 million productive TCRbeta reads, and read depth showed no significant difference between tissue types. The study combined TCRbeta repertoire sequencing, expression microarrays and whole-exome sequencing across five regions of each liver tumor, with adjacent normal tissue and blood. TCRbeta repertoire sequencing covered about 35 specimens from 5 patients: approximately 25 tumor regions, 5 adjacent noncancerous liver tissues and 5 peripheral blood samples. High reproducibility was observed for the technical replicate repertoires, with mean shared-clone rates approximately 0.9 and correlation coefficients above 0.98. What the authors observed across the whole study: The top 250 clones accounted for a significantly greater share of the repertoire in tumors than in blood (p = 0.039). Since the samples were bulk and unsorted, there was no way to compare CD4+ and CD8+ T cell repertoires. Only 4 or 5 patients were included in the study, and the authors note that the findings should be validated in a larger study. Consistent with antigen-driven expansion, pairs of tumor regions showed higher repertoire overlap (mean roughly 36%) than either tumor-adjacent pairs (approximately 17%) or tumor-blood pairs (around 15%). Because only the TCR beta chain was sequenced and unpaired alpha chains were not captured, true repertoire diversity is likely underestimated.

A constant-region primer and ProtoScript II reverse transcriptase were used to reverse-transcribe TCRbeta-specific cDNA from about 500 ng total RNA. The TCRbeta libraries were prepared through three rounds of nested multiplex PCR following a slightly modified ARM-PCR procedure. Each of the first two PCR rounds ran for approximately 11 cycles and used multiplex TRBV1-TRBV30 forward primers together with a Cbeta reverse primer. Sample barcodes and Illumina adapters were added in a final 25-cycle PCR with Deep VentR polymerase. Before sequencing, amplicons of 200-500 bp were gel-purified using a QIAquick gel extraction kit. TCRbeta amplicons were sequenced on an Illumina HiSeq 2500 with 250-bp paired-end reads. On the study's bioinformatics: To recover full CDR3 sequences, reads were quality-trimmed using Trimmomatic v0.33 and paired reads were then merged using FLASH v1.2.11. MiGEC v1.2.1b assigned V, D and J germline segments to the rearranged TCRbeta sequences. Clonotype statistics, along with Shannon-Wiener diversity indices, were calculated using VDJtools v1.0.0. To reduce sampling bias, subsequent analyses other than the diversity analysis used only the 250 most abundant clonotypes in each sample. TCRdb trimmed the raw reads at Q25, called clones with MiXCR and kept productive beta chains. Every entry covers one CDR3 protein and lists the most common genes and DNA from its rows. These V and J calls derive from TCRdb rather than the authors' analysis. This sample gives about 200,000 distinct CDR3 sequences in total; approximately 65% of them show up just once. The top ten clonotypes cover about 7.1% of the sample.

Blood RNA was extracted from unsorted whole blood with TRIzol reagent; germline DNA came from the DNeasy Blood & Tissue kit. Patients had chronic HBV infection and were treatment-naive at sampling. Before surgery, about 4 milliliters of peripheral blood were drawn into K2EDTA tubes. The CDR3 numbers 14 residues from cysteine through phenylalanine. Kept here is only the CDR3 DNA, which spans 42 bases and is read in frame from base 1. The sequence derives from a woman aged 60-70 years with primary liver carcinoma and hepatitis B virus infection. The sequencing sample was made of peripheral blood. Rearrangement joined TRBV12-3 or TRBV12-4 to TRBJ2-5, and TRBD2 may be the D gene, going by 5 matching bases. The DNA sequence reads TGTGCCAGCAGCCCCTCGGGGTACATGGAGACCCGGTACTTC. It encodes CASSPSGYMETRYF.